Listed below are T cell receptor beta chains from one sample, sequenced in a study of T cell responses to AZD1222 COVID-19 vaccine. Generated by immunoSEQ multiplex PCR, the TCRdb table keeps only in-frame clones and is missing some. The table has 150,000 to 200,000 clones, about 86% seen once. The sequenced sample was peripheral blood, obtained on day 0 of AZD1222 vaccination. The receptor set was obtained from an adult in good health. Each CDR3 is given with its conserved first and last residue. Each record gives: V gene, J gene, CDR3 protein.

>TRBV6-2/TRBV6-3|TRBJ1-2
CASSYSRGGGYTF
>TRBV4-1|TRBJ1-5
CASSQEYPGGGQPQHF
>TRBV23-1|TRBJ2-7
CASSQSRGYEQYF
>TRBV6-4|TRBJ1-2
CASSDSGGYGYTF
>TRBV2|TRBJ1-5
CASSGTAKNQPQHF
>TRBV9|TRBJ1-3
CASSTRGREQNTIYF
>TRBV16|TRBJ1-5
CASSQTGQSDQPQHF
>TRBV2|TRBJ2-2
CASSGAPGGSVDTGELFF
>TRBV4-2|TRBJ2-7
CASSQDRWDRIQTYEQYF
>TRBV4-1|TRBJ1-5
CASSQERTLNQPQHF
>TRBV24-1|TRBJ1-2
CATSQTGQGHGYTF
>TRBV30|TRBJ2-7
CAWSVPQAGGSYEQYF
>TRBV29-1|TRBJ1-3
CSARTASGNTIYF
>TRBV7-8|TRBJ1-6
CASSLLEYSPLHF
>TRBV29-1|TRBJ2-7
CSVGGRGYEQYF
>TRBV11-2|TRBJ2-2
CASSFTPGTGANTGELFF
>TRBV5-1|TRBJ2-7
CASSLTGGLYEQYF
>TRBV6-5|TRBJ1-1
CASTLTLNTEAFF
>TRBV6-5|TRBJ2-4
CASNIDRGGNIQYF
>TRBV2|TRBJ2-1
CASSRTGGIEQFF
>TRBV10-3|TRBJ2-3
CAISEEQGSTDTQYF
>TRBV3-1/TRBV3-2|TRBJ2-1
CASSQGSPNQFF
>TRBV5-4|TRBJ2-4
CASSLPGQRNIQYF
>TRBV19|TRBJ1-2
CASSMHQGIYGYTF
>TRBV24-1|TRBJ2-3
CATSGNRDRGTDTQYF